This is a list of T cell receptor beta chains from one sample in a study of shared clonotypes between healthy human individuals. The data were produced by immunoSEQ multiplex PCR, yet TCRdb's version contains in-frame clones alone and is incomplete. The table has some 2,500,000 clones, approximately 90% seen once. The sequenced material came from naive CD4+ T cells from PBMCs. These receptors all stem from a man between 18 and 29 years old in good health. Some clones in this sample may be carry-over from other donors' samples. CDR3s leave out the opening cysteine and the closing phenylalanine or tryptophan.

j_gene,v_gene,len,CDR3aa
TRBJ2-7,TRBV4-1,11,ASKGTGNNEQY
TRBJ2-7,TRBV15,12,ATSRHGQGREQY
TRBJ1-1,TRBV6-5,11,ASSRGGGTEAF
TRBJ2-7,TRBV7-9,10,ASSPEAYEQY
TRBJ1-2,TRBV5-4,15,ASSGGGTEVGSYGYT
TRBJ1-2,TRBV5-1,14,ASSPGFLASAPGYT
TRBJ1-4,TRBV7-9,13,ASSFRQSTNEKLF
TRBJ1-5,TRBV12-5,14,ASGLHPYPFNQPQH
TRBJ1-5,TRBV7-9,15,ASSLSTSTGRNQPQH
TRBJ2-1,TRBV6-5,9,ASTQYNEQF
TRBJ1-1,TRBV5-4,10,ASSHMNTEAF